A single sample is the source of the 16 T cell receptor beta chains below, sequenced in a study of PD-1 blockade in classical Hodgkin lymphoma. Assay used: immunoSEQ multiplex PCR; TCRdb lists only in-frame clones, some missing. The data hold approximately 100,000 clones, with about nine tenths observed a single time. Relapse was seen in all patients after autologous stem cell transplantation, and brentuximab vedotin exposure was variable. The sample in question was peripheral blood mononuclear cells (PBMCs), obtained at baseline. Every receptor here comes from a human donor with classical Hodgkin lymphoma.

This clone appeared once. The chain is built from TRBV5-1 and TRBJ2-7, with a weak D call TRBD2 (6 bases). Between the trimmed V and J ends, which lost 5 bases and 5 bases, there was a span of 8 bases. The CDR3 has 11 amino acids. CDR1 and CDR2 (germline): SGHRS, YFSETQ. CDR3 amino acids: CASRGGDEQYF. The CDR3 region has the DNA TGCGCCAGCAGGGGGGGAGACGAGCAGTACTTC.

The chain uses TRBV28 and TRBJ2-6; 7 bases match TRBD1. Germline loops: CDR1 MDHEN, CDR2 SYDVKM. V lost 6 bases to trimming and J lost 2 bases; unmatched junction nucleotides: 10. This CDR3 has 17 residues. In nucleotides, the CDR3 is TGTGCCAGCAGGCCCGGTACAGGGGTGGCTGGGGCCAACGTCCTGACTTTC. Its protein is CASRPGTGVAGANVLTF.

The V gene is TRBV27, the J gene TRBJ1-3, with D tentatively TRBD1 (6 bases). The CDR3 is 11 residues long. The germline CDR1 and CDR2 sequences are MNHEY and SMNVEV (reference sequence). The CDR3 DNA sequence: TGTGCAGCGGGAGGGGGGAACACCATATATTTT. Encoded protein: CAAGGGNTIYF.

This clone was seen a few times. The V and J genes are TRBV30 and TRBJ1-1; the match to TRBD1 covers 7 bases. The CDR3 length is 13 residues. V shed 3 bases and J 0 bases; nucleotides not matched to a gene: 1. Germline CDR1 is GTSNPN and CDR2 is SVGIG (reference sequence). The CDR3 spells CAWRTGVNTEAFF. The CDR3 DNA is TGTGCCTGGAGAACAGGGGTGAACACTGAAGCTTTCTTT.

The rearrangement joins TRBV27 to TRBJ1-2; D gene unclear. Germline loops: CDR1 MNHEY, CDR2 SMNVEV (reference sequence). This CDR3 spans 13 amino acids. V lost 3 bases to trimming and J lost 3 bases, with 8 bases between them. The CDR3 DNA is TGTGCCAGCAGTTTTTTGACCGACTATGGCTACACCTTC. It codes for CASSFLTDYGYTF.

V gene TRBV28 combines with J gene TRBJ2-4, with D possibly TRBD1 on 6 matching bases. Germline values: CDR1 MDHEN, CDR2 SYDVKM. The CDR3 sequence is 14 residues long. V was cut by 7 bases and J by 6 bases, with 16 bases left in between. The CDR3 bases are TGTGCCAGCAACAGATGGGGGCAGGGAAACATTCAGTACTTC. This translates into CASNRWGQGNIQYF. Combining the CDR3 with reference TRBV28 and TRBJ2-4 gives the whole variable domain DVKVTQSSRYLVKRTGEKVFLECVQDMDHENMFWYRQDPGLGLRLIYFSYDVKMKEKGDIPEGYSVSREKKERFSLILESASTNQTSMYLCASNRWGQGNIQYFGAGTRLSVL.

The V and J genes are TRBV5-4 and TRBJ1-2; 8 positions agree with TRBD1. Trimming cost V 7 bases and J 4 bases; bases outside gene matches: 6. The CDR3 has 13 amino acids. Germline V gene lookup returns CDR1 SGHNT and CDR2 YYREEE (reference sequence). In nucleotides, the CDR3 is TGTGCCAGCCGGTTTGGGACAGGCTATGGCTACACCTTC. This encodes CASRFGTGYGYTF.

The table lists this clone with a few counts. The V call is TRBV29-1, the J call TRBJ1-1; D unclear. This CDR3 spans 12 amino acids. CDR1 SQVTM and CDR2 ANQGSEA come from the germline V gene. V lost 4 bases and J lost 7, with 13 bases in between. The CDR3 spells CSVAPSTSEAFF. Written as DNA, the CDR3 is TGCAGCGTTGCCCCCTCGACAAGTGAAGCTTTCTTT.

This clone occurred once. The J gene is TRBJ2-4, the V gene TRBV28, with D uncertain. V dropped 3 bases and J dropped 3 bases, with 18 bases sitting between them. This CDR3 comprises 17 residues. Per germline, CDR1 MDHEN and CDR2 SYDVKM. The CDR3 bases are TGTGCCAGCAGTTTGTTGGACGGTTATGATCTCAAAAACATTCAGTACTTC. It specifies CASSLLDGYDLKNIQYF.

The chain employs TRBV5-4 and TRBJ2-5; 11 nucleotides agree with TRBD1. J lost 6 bases, V lost 0 bases, and 4 bases had no gene match. Per the germline V gene, CDR1 is SGHNT and CDR2 is YYREEE (reference sequence). The CDR3 loop spans 15 amino acids. Written as DNA, the CDR3 is TGTGCCAGCAGCTTGGACCGGGACAGGGGGAAGACCCAGTACTTC. Its translation: CASSLDRDRGKTQYF. The whole variable domain, filled in from reference TRBV5-4 and TRBJ2-5, reads ETGVTQSPTHLIKTRGQQVTLRCSSQSGHNTVSWYQQALGQGPQFIFQYYREEENGRGNFPPRFSGLQFPNYSSELNVNALELDDSALYLCASSLDRDRGKTQYFGPGTRLLVL.

The rearrangement links TRBV7-6 to TRBJ2-3; D uncertain. This CDR3 is 15 amino acids long. Looked up from germline, CDR1 is SGHVS and CDR2 is FNYEAQ. V gave up 5 bases and J gave up 6 bases, with 18 bases separating them. The CDR3 sequence: CASSHTITDGDTQYF. The CDR3 DNA sequence: TGTGCCAGCAGCCATACGATTACCGATGGTGATACGCAGTATTTT.

The V call is TRBV19, the J call TRBJ2-1, with D unresolved. The V end was cut by 0 bases, the J end by 2 bases, with 11 bases between. Looked up from germline, CDR1 is LNHDA and CDR2 is SQIVND (reference sequence). The CDR3 extends over 16 amino acids. For the CDR3, the DNA is TGTGCCAGTAGTATAGACCAAGCGACGGCCTACAATGAGCAGTTCTTC. Translation: CASSIDQATAYNEQFF.

V gene TRBV7-8 combines with J gene TRBJ2-7; D gene ambiguous. Germline CDR1 reads SGHVS; CDR2 reads FQNEAQ. This CDR3 comprises 14 residues. The ends were cut back, 7 bases at V and 6 bases at J, with 19 bases in the middle. The CDR3 is CASTPAEQLGEQYF. DNA of the CDR3: TGTGCCAGCACCCCCGCGGAACAGCTGGGCGAGCAGTACTTC.

This chain uses TRBV7-6 with TRBJ2-5, with D hard to call. The CDR3 length is 15 residues. The germline CDR1 and CDR2 sequences are SGHVS and FNYEAQ. Trimming stripped 5 bases from V and 2 bases from J, with 15 bases between. CDR3 amino acids: CASSAPFARQETQYF. The CDR3 nucleotides are TGTGCCAGCAGCGCCCCATTCGCGCGGCAAGAGACCCAGTACTTC.

The rearrangement uses TRBV14 and TRBJ2-7, with TRBD2 identical over 14 bases. The CDR3 is 18 amino acids. CDR1 is SGHDN, CDR2 FVKESK, per germline. J gave up 3 bases and V 3 bases, and 10 bases lay outside the gene matches. CDR3 nucleotides: TGTGCCAGCAGCCAGATGACTAGCGGGAGGGCCTCAGGCTACGAGCAGTACTTC. Translating gives CASSQMTSGRASGYEQYF.

The chain employs TRBV10-1 and TRBJ2-3, with 15 bases fitting TRBD2. The CDR3 runs to 17 residues. Germline CDR1 reads WNHNN; CDR2 reads SYGVQD (reference sequence). V lost 4 bases to trimming and J lost 0 bases; unmatched junction nucleotides: 2. CDR3 sequence: CASSAGTSGRSTDTQYF. For the CDR3, the DNA is TGCGCCAGCAGTGCCGGGACTAGCGGGAGGAGCACAGATACGCAGTATTTT.